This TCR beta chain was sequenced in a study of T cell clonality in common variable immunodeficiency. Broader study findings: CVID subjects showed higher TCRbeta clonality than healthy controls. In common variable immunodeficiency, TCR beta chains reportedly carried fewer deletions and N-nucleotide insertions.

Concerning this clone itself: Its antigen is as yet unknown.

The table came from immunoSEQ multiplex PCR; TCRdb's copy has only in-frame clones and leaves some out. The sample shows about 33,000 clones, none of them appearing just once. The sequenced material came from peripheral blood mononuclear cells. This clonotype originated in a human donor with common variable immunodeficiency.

CDR3 DNA, as far as it was read: TGTGCCAGCTCATGGAGGGGGGGAGAGCAGCCC. Residues: CASSWRGGEQP. The full-length CDR3 reads as CASSWRGGEQPQHF. The chain employs TRBV18 and TRBJ1-5, with D maybe TRBD1 (6 bases). The read terminates 3 residues before the CDR3 end, so the remaining end is supplied by the germline J gene. Germline V lookup: CDR1 KGHSH, CDR2 LQKENI. The CDR3 is made up of 14 amino acids. V was shortened by 5 bases and J by 7 bases, with 15 bases between the two germline ends.